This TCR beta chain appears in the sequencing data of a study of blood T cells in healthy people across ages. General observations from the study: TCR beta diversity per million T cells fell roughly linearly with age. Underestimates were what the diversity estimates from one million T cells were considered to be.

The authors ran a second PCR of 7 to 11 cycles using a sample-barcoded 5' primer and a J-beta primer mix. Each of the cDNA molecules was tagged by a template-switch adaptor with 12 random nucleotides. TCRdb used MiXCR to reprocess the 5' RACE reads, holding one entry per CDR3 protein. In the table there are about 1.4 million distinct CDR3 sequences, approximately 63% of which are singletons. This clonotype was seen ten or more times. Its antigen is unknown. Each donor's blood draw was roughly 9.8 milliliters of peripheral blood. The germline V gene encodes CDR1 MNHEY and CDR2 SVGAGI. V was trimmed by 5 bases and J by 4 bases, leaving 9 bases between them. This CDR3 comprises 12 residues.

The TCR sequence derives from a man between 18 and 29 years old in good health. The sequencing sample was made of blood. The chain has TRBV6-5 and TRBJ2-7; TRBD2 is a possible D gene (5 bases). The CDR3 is CASSNRGYEQYF. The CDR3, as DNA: TGTGCCAGCAGTAACCGGGGTTACGAGCAGTACTTC.